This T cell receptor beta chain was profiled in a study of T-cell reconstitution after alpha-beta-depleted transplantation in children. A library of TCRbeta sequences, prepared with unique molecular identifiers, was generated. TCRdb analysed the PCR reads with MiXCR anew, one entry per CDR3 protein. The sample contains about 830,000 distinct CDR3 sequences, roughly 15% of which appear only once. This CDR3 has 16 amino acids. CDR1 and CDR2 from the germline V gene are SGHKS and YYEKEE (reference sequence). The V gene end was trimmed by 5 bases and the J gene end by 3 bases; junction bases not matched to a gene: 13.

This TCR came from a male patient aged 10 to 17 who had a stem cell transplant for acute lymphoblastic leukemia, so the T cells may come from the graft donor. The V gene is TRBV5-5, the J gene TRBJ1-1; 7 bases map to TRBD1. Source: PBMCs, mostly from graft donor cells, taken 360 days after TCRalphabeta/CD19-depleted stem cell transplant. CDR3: CASSRGRGKPYTEAFF. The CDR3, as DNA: TGTGCCAGCAGTCGGGGCAGGGGGAAGCCATACACTGAAGCTTTCTTT. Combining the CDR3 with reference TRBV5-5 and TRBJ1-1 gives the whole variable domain DAGVTQSPTHLIKTRGQQVTLRCSPISGHKSVSWYQQVLGQGPQFIFQYYEKEERGRGNFPDRFSARQFPNYSSELNVNALLLGDSALYLCASSRGRGKPYTEAFFGQGTRLTVV.